A selection of T cell receptor beta chains follows, all from one sample in a study of T cell changes during pregnancy in multiple sclerosis. Using immunoSEQ multiplex PCR, the repertoire was profiled, and TCRdb retains in-frame clones only, with some absent. The sample consists of around 50,000 clones, about 87% of them appearing once. The material sequenced was peripheral blood, taken in the first trimester of pregnancy. The receptors here all came from a female donor with multiple sclerosis, enrolled in a pregnancy study. Both conserved end residues are part of each CDR3. Fields, in order: D gene, clone size, V gene, J gene, CDR3 DNA, CDR3 protein. D genes are given only for firm matches. For some rows the clone size is stated as once, few or many, or as a class when expanded; others skip it.

TRBD1	once	TRBV11-2	TRBJ1-1	TGTGCCAGCAGCGTTTCGGCGGGACAGGGGCTTTCCCTCTTT	CASSVSAGQGLSLF
TRBD1	.	TRBV4-1	TRBJ2-7	TGCGCCAGCAGCCTAAATGACAGGGCCGCCTACGAGCAGTACTTC	CASSLNDRAAYEQYF
TRBD2	.	TRBV2	TRBJ2-1	TGTGCCAGCAGTGAAGGACTAGCGGGGTACAATGAGCAGTTCTTC	CASSEGLAGYNEQFF
TRBD1	.	TRBV5-4	TRBJ2-1	TGTGCCAGCAGCCCGGAGACAGGGCCCTCCAATGAGCAGTTCTTC	CASSPETGPSNEQFF
.	.	TRBV30	TRBJ2-3	TGTGCCTGGGGTCTATCCACGACAGATACGCAGTATTTT	CAWGLSTTDTQYF
TRBD1	.	TRBV5-4	TRBJ1-6	TGTGCCAGCAGGGTTGAGGGGGCCAATTCACCCCTCCACTTT	CASRVEGANSPLHF
TRBD2	.	TRBV15	TRBJ2-3	TGTGCCACCAGCAGAGGGGGGACTAGCGAAAATACGCAGTATTTT	CATSRGGTSENTQYF
.	.	TRBV4-3	TRBJ1-1	TGCGCCAGCAGCCAAGATGGGCGCGGGGGATCTGAAGCTTTCTTT	CASSQDGRGGSEAFF
TRBD2	.	TRBV7-9	TRBJ2-6	TGTGCCAGCAGCTCGGGAGGGGGGGACTCTGGGGCCAACGTCCTGACTTTC	CASSSGGGDSGANVLTF
.	few	TRBV5-5	TRBJ2-7	TGTGCCAGCAGCTTGGGGGGCACTTTCACCTACGAGCAGTACTTC	CASSLGGTFTYEQYF
.	.	TRBV28	TRBJ2-5	TGTGCCAGCAGGGGGAGTAGGGGACAACAAGAGACCCAGTACTTC	CASRGSRGQQETQYF
.	once	TRBV28	TRBJ2-1	TGTGCCAGCCATGAACCTGCCACGGGGAATGAGCAGTTCTTC	CASHEPATGNEQFF
.	once	TRBV5-1	TRBJ2-7	TGCGCCAGCAGCGCCGGGATGTTCTACGAGCAGTACTTC	CASSAGMFYEQYF
.	few	TRBV4-3	TRBJ2-1	TGCGCCAGCAGCCGAGGACTACAGGGGTGGCAGTTCTTC	CASSRGLQGWQFF
TRBD1	.	TRBV10-3	TRBJ1-6	TGTGCCATCAGTGGGGACAGGGATAATTCACCCCTCCACTTT	CAISGDRDNSPLHF
.	.	TRBV5-1	TRBJ2-7	TGCGCCAGCAGCTTGGGGAGGGGCCCCTACGAGCAGTACTTC	CASSLGRGPYEQYF
.	.	TRBV5-1	TRBJ1-5	TGCGCCAGCAGCCCCAACAGGGATCGGAGCAATCAGCCCCAGCATTTT	CASSPNRDRSNQPQHF
.	.	TRBV4-1	TRBJ2-3	TGCGCCAGCAGCCGAACGGACAAATCTAGCACAGATACGCAGTATTTT	CASSRTDKSSTDTQYF
.	.	TRBV5-6	TRBJ2-3	TGTGCCAGCGAGTACAGCAGGGTACCAGATACGCAGTATTTT	CASEYSRVPDTQYF
.	.	TRBV5-4	TRBJ1-2	TGTGCCAGCAGCCCCGGGGGGGAGGCCAAATCTAACTATGGCTACACCTTC	CASSPGGEAKSNYGYTF
TRBD1	once	TRBV7-9	TRBJ1-3	TGTGCCAGCAGCGATACCGGGACAGGGGGAAACACCATATATTTT	CASSDTGTGGNTIYF
TRBD2	.	TRBV4-3	TRBJ2-3	TGCGCCAGCAGCCAAGATGGGCGGGGGGGGAGCTCAGATACGCAGTATTTT	CASSQDGRGGSSDTQYF
.	.	TRBV10-3	TRBJ1-3	TGTGCCATCAGTGGACGCCTGGCGGGTGGAAACACCATATATTTT	CAISGRLAGGNTIYF
.	.	TRBV30	TRBJ1-6	TGTGCCTGGATGTCGGTTGGGGTGGGGACAACCAGTTCACCCCTCCACTTT	CAWMSVGVGTTSSPLHF
.	.	TRBV5-1	TRBJ2-5	TGCGCCAGCAGCGTCGGGAGTCAAGAGACCCAGTACTTC	CASSVGSQETQYF
.	.	TRBV6-5	TRBJ1-5	TGTGCCACCTCGCGGGGATCCGGGCAGCCCCAGCATTTT	CATSRGSGQPQHF
TRBD1	few	TRBV11-3	TRBJ1-1	TGTGCCAGCAGCTTAGGGCGACAGGGGGCGAACACTGAAGCTTTCTTT	CASSLGRQGANTEAFF
.	.	TRBV19	TRBJ2-7	TGTGCCAGTAGTCTGGGGGGCTACGAGCAGTACTTC	CASSLGGYEQYF
TRBD1	once	TRBV7-9	TRBJ1-5	TGTGCCAGCAGCCCCGGAGACAGGGGCAATCAGCCCCAGCATTTT	CASSPGDRGNQPQHF
.	.	TRBV4-3	TRBJ1-1	TGCGCCAGCAGCCAACAACAGGGATATAACACTGAAGCTTTCTTT	CASSQQQGYNTEAFF
TRBD1	.	TRBV5-1	TRBJ1-1	TGCGCCAGCAGCCTCCCCCCGACAGGGAGGACTTTCTTT	CASSLPPTGRTFF
TRBD2	.	TRBV7-9	TRBJ2-1	TGTGCCAGCAGCTTATTAGCGGGGGGGCGGGGGAATGAGCAGTTCTTC	CASSLLAGGRGNEQFF
.	.	TRBV2	TRBJ2-7	TGTGCCAGCAGTGAAGGCAGGGCCTACGAGCAGTACTTC	CASSEGRAYEQYF
TRBD1	.	TRBV18	TRBJ2-1	TGTGCCAGCTCATTTCGACAGGGGGGTTACAATGAGCAGTTCTTC	CASSFRQGGYNEQFF
.	once	TRBV7-2	TRBJ1-1	TGTGCCAGCAGCCCGGCATGGGCTTCTGAAGCTTTCTTT	CASSPAWASEAFF
TRBD1	.	TRBV4-2	TRBJ1-2	TGTGCCAGCAGCCATCTACAGGACAGGGTTCGTGGCTACACCTTC	CASSHLQDRVRGYTF
TRBD2	once	TRBV9	TRBJ2-1	TGTGCCAGCAGCGCCACCCTTACTAGCGGGGGGAGAGGTGAGCAGTTCTTC	CASSATLTSGGRGEQFF
TRBD1	.	TRBV27	TRBJ1-6	TGTGCCAGCAGTATTAGGACAGGGAGGACCTATAATTCACCCCTCCACTTT	CASSIRTGRTYNSPLHF
TRBD1	.	TRBV5-5	TRBJ2-5	TGTGCCAGCACTCTCGAAGGACAGGGGCAAGAGACCCAGTACTTC	CASTLEGQGQETQYF
TRBD2	.	TRBV7-2	TRBJ2-3	TGTGCCAGCAGCTTAGCGCTAGCGGGTACAGCTACGCAGTATTTT	CASSLALAGTATQYF